The rows below give T cell receptor beta chains drawn from one sample of a study of shared clonotypes between healthy human individuals. Some clones are missing from TCRdb's copy, which holds only in-frame ones; the method was immunoSEQ multiplex PCR. The data contain under 750,000 clones, about two thirds of them singletons. The material sequenced was memory CD4+ T cells sorted from blood. The origin of the receptors is a woman aged 25 to 39 in good health. The conserved cysteine and the conserved F or W are not part of the CDR3 here. Fields, in order: J gene, V gene, CDR3 protein.

TRBJ2-7,TRBV5-1,ASSLDLRVWEQY
TRBJ2-7,TRBV18,ASSSGQGNEQY
TRBJ2-7,TRBV7-8,ASSWDTFSYEQY
TRBJ2-2,TRBV5-1,ASSLGSTNTGELF
TRBJ2-1,TRBV28,ASSDLRGLRNEQF
TRBJ1-6,TRBV7-2,ASTIGGQNSPLH
TRBJ1-5,TRBV19,ASSLGHSSNQPQH
TRBJ1-1,TRBV9,ASSVTVMNTEAF
TRBJ1-6,TRBV7-8,ASSAGQGIANSPLH
TRBJ2-1,TRBV10-3,AIRDRALGEQF
TRBJ2-3,TRBV5-5,ASSLVGGDSTDTQY
TRBJ2-1,TRBV21-1,ASSGGSDYNEQF
TRBJ1-1,TRBV7-9,ASNFLGGTEAF
TRBJ2-1,TRBV7-9,ASSLVGARSNEQF
TRBJ1-2,TRBV2,ASTVHYGYT
TRBJ2-1,TRBV19,ASRVAGGEEQF
TRBJ2-1,TRBV15,ATSNRRTSFLNEQF
TRBJ1-4,TRBV4-1,ASSYVGKNEKLF
TRBJ2-7,TRBV5-1,ASSLARRLVAGEQY
TRBJ2-7,TRBV28,AGSSGQGGLPYEQY
TRBJ2-3,TRBV2,ASRLATVQY
TRBJ2-3,TRBV13,ASSYKETSTDTQY
TRBJ1-5,TRBV2,ASSYEGSSNQPQH
TRBJ1-1,TRBV6-1,ASSAGQGVTEAF
TRBJ1-4,TRBV15,ATSRVGGYNEKLF
TRBJ2-6,TRBV5-1,ASSPSTGSGANVLT
TRBJ2-1,TRBV25-1,ASSEGGRNNEQF
TRBJ2-7,TRBV5-1,ASSSLGSSYEQY
TRBJ2-3,TRBV5-1,ASSLGTGGDTQY
TRBJ2-7,TRBV4-1,ASSQDFRLGHRSYEQY
TRBJ1-6,TRBV21-1,ASSKATAGVNSPLH
TRBJ2-3,TRBV6-1,ASSALGGLSADTQY
TRBJ1-5,TRBV14,ASSRGTEQPQH
TRBJ2-5,TRBV7-9,ASSLLRQVQETQY
TRBJ2-2,TRBV19,ASTGDRGSGELF
TRBJ2-1,TRBV5-4,ASSFSGTSGTSPYNEQF
TRBJ2-5,TRBV5-4,ASSLVGSKETQY
TRBJ1-2,TRBV5-1,ASSGQGAYGYT